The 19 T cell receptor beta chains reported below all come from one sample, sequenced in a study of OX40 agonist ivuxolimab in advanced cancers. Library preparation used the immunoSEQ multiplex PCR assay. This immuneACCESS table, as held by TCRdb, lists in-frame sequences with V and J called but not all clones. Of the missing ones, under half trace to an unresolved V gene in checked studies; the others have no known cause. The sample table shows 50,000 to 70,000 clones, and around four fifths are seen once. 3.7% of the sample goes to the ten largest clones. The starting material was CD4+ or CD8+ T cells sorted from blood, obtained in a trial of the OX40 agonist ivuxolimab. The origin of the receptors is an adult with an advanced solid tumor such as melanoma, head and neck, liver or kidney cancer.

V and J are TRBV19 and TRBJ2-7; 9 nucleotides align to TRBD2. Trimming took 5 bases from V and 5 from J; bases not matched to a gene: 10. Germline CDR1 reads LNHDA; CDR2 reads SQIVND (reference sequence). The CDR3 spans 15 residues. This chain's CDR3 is CASSPIAGVPHEQYF. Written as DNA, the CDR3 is TGTGCCAGTAGTCCCATAGCGGGAGTACCCCACGAGCAGTACTTC. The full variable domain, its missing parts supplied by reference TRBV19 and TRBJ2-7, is DGGITQSPKYLFRKEGQNVTLSCEQNLNHDAMYWYRQDPGQGLRLIYYSQIVNDFQKGDIAEGYSVSREKKESFPLTVTSAQKNPTAFYLCASSPIAGVPHEQYFGPGTRLTVT.

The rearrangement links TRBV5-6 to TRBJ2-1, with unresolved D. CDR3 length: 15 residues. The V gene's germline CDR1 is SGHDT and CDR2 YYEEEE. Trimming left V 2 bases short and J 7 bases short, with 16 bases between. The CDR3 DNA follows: TGTGCCAGCAGCTTACCCTACACTGTCGCAAATGAGCAGTTCTTC. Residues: CASSLPYTVANEQFF.

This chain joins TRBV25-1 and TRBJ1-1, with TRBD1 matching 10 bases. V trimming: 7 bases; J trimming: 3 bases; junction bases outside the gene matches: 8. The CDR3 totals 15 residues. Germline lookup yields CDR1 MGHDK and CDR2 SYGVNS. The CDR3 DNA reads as TGTGCCAGCACAGGGGACAGGGGATTTTACACTGAAGCTTTCTTT. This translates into CASTGDRGFYTEAFF.

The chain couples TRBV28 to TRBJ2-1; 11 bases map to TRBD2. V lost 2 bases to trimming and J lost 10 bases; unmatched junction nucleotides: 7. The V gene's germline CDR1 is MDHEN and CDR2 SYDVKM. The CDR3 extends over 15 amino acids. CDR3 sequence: CASSLVLAGGGEQFF. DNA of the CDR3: TGTGCCAGCAGTTTAGTCCTAGCGGGAGGAGGGGAGCAGTTCTTC.

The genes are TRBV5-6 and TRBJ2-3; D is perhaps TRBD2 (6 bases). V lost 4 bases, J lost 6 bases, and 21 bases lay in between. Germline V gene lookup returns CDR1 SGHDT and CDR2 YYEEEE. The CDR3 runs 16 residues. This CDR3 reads CASSQKLAGSGDTQYF. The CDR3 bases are TGTGCCAGCAGCCAGAAACTAGCAGGAAGCGGGGATACGCAGTATTTT.

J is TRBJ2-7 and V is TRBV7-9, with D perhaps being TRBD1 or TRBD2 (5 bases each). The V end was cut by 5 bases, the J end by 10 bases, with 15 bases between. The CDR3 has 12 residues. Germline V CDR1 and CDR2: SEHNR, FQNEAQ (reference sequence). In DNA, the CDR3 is TGTGCCAGCAGCCCCGGCTCGGGACGTCAGTACTTC. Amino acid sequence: CASSPGSGRQYF.

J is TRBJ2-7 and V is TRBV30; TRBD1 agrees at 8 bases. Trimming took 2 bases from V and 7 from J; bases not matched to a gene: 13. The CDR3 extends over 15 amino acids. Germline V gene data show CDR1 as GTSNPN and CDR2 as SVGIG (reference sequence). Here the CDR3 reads CAWSSQDRDPLEQYF. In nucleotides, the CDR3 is TGTGCCTGGAGTAGTCAGGACAGGGACCCCTTGGAGCAGTACTTC.

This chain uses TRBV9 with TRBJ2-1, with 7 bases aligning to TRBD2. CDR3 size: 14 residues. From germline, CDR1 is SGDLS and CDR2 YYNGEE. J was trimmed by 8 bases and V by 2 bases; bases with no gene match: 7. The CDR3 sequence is CASSVAGARDEQFF. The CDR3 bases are TGTGCCAGCAGCGTTGCGGGAGCCAGGGATGAGCAGTTCTTC. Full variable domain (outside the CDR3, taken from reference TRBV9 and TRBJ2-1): DSGVTQTPKHLITATGQRVTLRCSPRSGDLSVYWYQQSLDQGLQFLIQYYNGEERAKGNILERFSAQQFPDLHSELNLSSLELGDSALYFCASSVAGARDEQFFGPGTRLTVL.

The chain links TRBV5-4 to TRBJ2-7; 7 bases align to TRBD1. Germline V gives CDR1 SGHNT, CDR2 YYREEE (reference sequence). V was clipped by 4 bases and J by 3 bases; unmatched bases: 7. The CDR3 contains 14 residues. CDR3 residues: CASSVGTDHYEQYF. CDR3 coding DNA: TGTGCCAGCAGCGTAGGGACAGACCACTACGAGCAGTACTTC.

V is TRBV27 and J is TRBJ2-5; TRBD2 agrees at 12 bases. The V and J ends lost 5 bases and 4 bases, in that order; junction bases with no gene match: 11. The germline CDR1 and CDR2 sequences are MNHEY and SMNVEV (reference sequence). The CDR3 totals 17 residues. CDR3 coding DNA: TGTGCCAGCAGTCTCACACCTAGCGGGAGGGCCGTAGAGACCCAGTACTTC. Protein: CASSLTPSGRAVETQYF.

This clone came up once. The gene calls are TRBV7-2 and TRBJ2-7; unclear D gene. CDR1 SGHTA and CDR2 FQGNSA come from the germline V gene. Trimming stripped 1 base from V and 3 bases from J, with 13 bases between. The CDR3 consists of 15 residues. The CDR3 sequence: CASSLGESRVYEQYF. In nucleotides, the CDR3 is TGTGCCAGCAGCTTAGGGGAATCTAGGGTCTACGAGCAGTACTTC. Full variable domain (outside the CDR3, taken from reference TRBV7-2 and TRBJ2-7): GAGVSQSPSNKVTEKGKDVELRCDPISGHTALYWYRQSLGQGLEFLIYFQGNSAPDKSGLPSDRFSAERTGGSVSTLTIQRTQQEDSAVYLCASSLGESRVYEQYFGPGTRLTVT.

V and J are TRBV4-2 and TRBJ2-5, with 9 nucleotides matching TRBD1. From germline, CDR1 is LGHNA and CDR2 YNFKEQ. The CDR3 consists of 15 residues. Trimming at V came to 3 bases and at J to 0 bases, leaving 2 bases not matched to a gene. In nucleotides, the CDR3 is TGTGCCAGCAGCCACGGGGACAGGGACCAAGAGACCCAGTACTTC. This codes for CASSHGDRDQETQYF.

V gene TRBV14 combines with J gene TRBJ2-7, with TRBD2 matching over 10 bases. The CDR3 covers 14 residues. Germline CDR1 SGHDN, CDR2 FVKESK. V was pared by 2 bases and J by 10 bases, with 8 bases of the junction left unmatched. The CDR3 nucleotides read TGTGCCAGCAGCCAAACCTACACTAGCGGGAAACAGTACTTC. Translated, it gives CASSQTYTSGKQYF.

The CDR3 DNA is TGTGCCAGCAGCTCTCCACCACTAGCGTTTTCCTACGAGCAGTACTTC. It is translated as CASSSPPLAFSYEQYF. V is TRBV5-5 and J is TRBJ2-7; 7 bases fit TRBD2. Germline values: CDR1 SGHKS, CDR2 YYEKEE (reference sequence). V lost 3 bases to trimming and J lost 1 base; unmatched junction nucleotides: 10. This CDR3 region has 16 residues.

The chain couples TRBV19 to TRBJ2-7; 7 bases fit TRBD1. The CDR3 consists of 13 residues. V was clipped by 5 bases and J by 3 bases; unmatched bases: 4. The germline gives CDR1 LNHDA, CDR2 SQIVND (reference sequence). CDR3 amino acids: CASSSAGGYEQYF. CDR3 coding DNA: TGTGCCAGTAGTTCGGCAGGGGGCTACGAGCAGTACTTC.

The CDR3 sequence is CASSFTAGAGETQYF. CDR3 DNA: TGCGCCAGCAGCTTCACAGCGGGAGCTGGGGAGACCCAGTACTTC. The genes are TRBV5-1 and TRBJ2-5; 8 bases fit TRBD2. There are 15 residues in the CDR3. Germline V gives CDR1 SGHRS, CDR2 YFSETQ. V lost 2 bases to trimming and J lost 5 bases; unmatched junction nucleotides: 8.

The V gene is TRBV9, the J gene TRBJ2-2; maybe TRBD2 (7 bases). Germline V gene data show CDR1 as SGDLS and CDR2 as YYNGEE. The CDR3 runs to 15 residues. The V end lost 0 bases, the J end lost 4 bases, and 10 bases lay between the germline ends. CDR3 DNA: TGTGCCAGCAGCGTAGTGGGAGGGGGCACCGGGGAGCTGTTTTTT. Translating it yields CASSVVGGGTGELFF. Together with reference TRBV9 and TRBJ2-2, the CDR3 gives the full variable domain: DSGVTQTPKHLITATGQRVTLRCSPRSGDLSVYWYQQSLDQGLQFLIQYYNGEERAKGNILERFSAQQFPDLHSELNLSSLELGDSALYFCASSVVGGGTGELFFGEGSRLTVL.

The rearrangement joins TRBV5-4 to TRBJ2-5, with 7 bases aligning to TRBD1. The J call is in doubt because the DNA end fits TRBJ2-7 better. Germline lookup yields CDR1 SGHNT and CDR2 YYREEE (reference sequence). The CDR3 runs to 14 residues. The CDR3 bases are TGTGCCAGCAGCGTAGGGACAGACCACTACGAGCAGTACTTC. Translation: CASSVGTDHYEQYF.

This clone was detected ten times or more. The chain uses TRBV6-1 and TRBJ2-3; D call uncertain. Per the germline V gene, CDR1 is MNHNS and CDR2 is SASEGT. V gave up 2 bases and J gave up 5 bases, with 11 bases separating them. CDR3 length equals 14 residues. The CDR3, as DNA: TGTGCCAGCAGTGAATGGCAGGCTTTAGATACGCAGTATTTT. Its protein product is CASSEWQALDTQYF.